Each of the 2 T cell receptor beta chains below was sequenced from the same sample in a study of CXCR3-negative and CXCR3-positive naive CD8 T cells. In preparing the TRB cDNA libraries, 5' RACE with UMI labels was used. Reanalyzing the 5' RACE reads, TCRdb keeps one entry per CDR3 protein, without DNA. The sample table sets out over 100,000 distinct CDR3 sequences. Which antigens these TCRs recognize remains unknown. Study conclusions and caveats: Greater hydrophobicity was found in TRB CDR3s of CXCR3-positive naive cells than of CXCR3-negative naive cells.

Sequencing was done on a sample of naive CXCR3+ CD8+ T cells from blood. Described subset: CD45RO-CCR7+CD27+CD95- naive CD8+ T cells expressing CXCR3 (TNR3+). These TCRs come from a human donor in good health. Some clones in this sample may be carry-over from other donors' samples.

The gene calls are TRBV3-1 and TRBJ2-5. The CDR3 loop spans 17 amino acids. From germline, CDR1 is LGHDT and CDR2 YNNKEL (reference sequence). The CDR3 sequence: CASSQRSRGWYQETQYF.

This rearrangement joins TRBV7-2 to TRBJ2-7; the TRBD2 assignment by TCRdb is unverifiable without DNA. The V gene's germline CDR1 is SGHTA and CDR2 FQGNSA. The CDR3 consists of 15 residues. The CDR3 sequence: CASSSQGGGYYEQYF.